The rows below give T cell receptor beta chains drawn from one sample of a study of technical replicates of blood from several donors. Sequencing used immunoSEQ multiplex PCR; TCRdb keeps in-frame clones, though not all of them. The sample has over 65,000 clones; nearly 95% are singletons. The sequencing sample was made of T cells isolated from PBMCs. Every receptor here comes from a human donor in good health. CDR3s include the opening cysteine and the closing phenylalanine or tryptophan. The D gene is left open where the match is weak. For some rows the clone size is stated as once, few or many, or as a class when expanded; others skip it.

-,TRBV6-5,TRBD1,TRBJ1-5,CASSYSSTGAQPQHF,TGTGCCAGCAGTTACTCATCGACAGGGGCTCAGCCCCAGCATTTT
-,TRBV6-1,TRBD2,TRBJ2-7,CASSEWLAERAAYEQYF,TGTGCCAGCAGTGAATGGCTAGCGGAGAGGGCCGCCTACGAGCAGTACTTC
-,TRBV7-9,-,TRBJ1-1,CASSFSGVRNTEAFF,TGTGCCAGCAGCTTTTCAGGGGTTCGGAACACTGAAGCTTTCTTT
once,TRBV6-6,-,TRBJ2-1,CASREGVEYNEQFF,TGTGCCAGCAGGGAGGGAGTAGAGTACAATGAGCAGTTCTTC
-,TRBV29-1,-,TRBJ1-1,CSVVPGSMNTEAFF,TGCAGCGTTGTGCCAGGCTCCATGAACACTGAAGCTTTCTTT
few,TRBV10-3,TRBD1,TRBJ1-1,CAISRGPDTEAFF,TGTGCCATCAGCAGGGGGCCGGACACTGAAGCTTTCTTT
-,TRBV18,-,TRBJ2-7,CASSQPTGTYEQYF,TGTGCCAGCTCACAGCCCACGGGTACTTACGAGCAGTACTTC
-,TRBV14,-,TRBJ1-2,CASSQVGHSNGYTF,TGTGCCAGCAGCCAAGTGGGGCACAGCAATGGCTACACCTTC
-,TRBV7-9,-,TRBJ1-6,CASTQNSPLHF,TGTGCCAGCACCCAAAATTCACCCCTCCACTTT
-,TRBV5-6,-,TRBJ1-1,CASSPPPGQPHTEAFF,TGTGCCAGCAGCCCCCCCCCGGGACAACCTCACACTGAAGCTTTCTTT
once,TRBV30,TRBD1,TRBJ1-5,CAWAHSGGSNQPQHF,TGTGCCTGGGCCCATTCAGGGGGAAGCAATCAGCCCCAGCATTTT
-,TRBV2,-,TRBJ1-3,CASSEEGWGNTIYF,TGTGCCAGCAGTGAGGAGGGTTGGGGAAACACCATATATTTT
-,TRBV10-3,-,TRBJ1-3,CAISLGQSGNTIYF,TGTGCCATCAGTCTCGGACAGTCTGGAAACACCATATATTTT
-,TRBV6-1,-,TRBJ2-5,CASSKDTVLETQYF,TGTGCCAGCAGCAAGGACACCGTTTTGGAGACCCAGTACTTC
-,TRBV5-1,-,TRBJ2-5,CASSFGRDKETQYF,TGCGCCAGCAGCTTTGGCAGGGATAAAGAGACCCAGTACTTC
-,TRBV27,TRBD2,TRBJ2-1,CASSSRLAATNEQFF,TGTGCCAGCAGTTCAAGACTAGCGGCGACAAATGAGCAGTTCTTC
-,TRBV14,-,TRBJ2-7,CASSSATEVYEQYF,TGTGCCAGCAGCTCCGCCACCGAGGTCTACGAGCAGTACTTC
-,TRBV30,TRBD2,TRBJ2-3,CAWSPSGGTDTQYF,TGTGCCTGGAGTCCTAGCGGGGGCACAGATACGCAGTATTTT
-,TRBV28,TRBD1,TRBJ2-7,CASSLYLEDRGRYEQYF,TGTGCCAGCAGTTTATATTTAGAGGACAGGGGGCGGTACGAGCAGTACTTC
-,TRBV10-3,TRBD1,TRBJ2-1,CAISESTGVSYNEQFF,TGTGCCATCAGTGAGTCAACAGGGGTCTCCTACAATGAGCAGTTCTTC
-,TRBV7-9,-,TRBJ1-1,CASSVDRYTEAFF,TGTGCCAGCAGCGTCGACAGATACACTGAAGCTTTCTTT
-,TRBV19,TRBD1,TRBJ2-5,CASSWDRGRQETQYF,TGTGCCAGTAGTTGGGACAGGGGGCGGCAAGAGACCCAGTACTTC
-,TRBV4-1,-,TRBJ1-2,CASSQDLARSRYTF,TGCGCCAGCAGCCAAGATCTTGCCAGGTCTCGCTACACCTTC
-,TRBV28,-,TRBJ1-1,CASSFALQVNTEAFF,TGTGCCAGCAGTTTTGCGTTACAGGTGAACACTGAAGCTTTCTTT
-,TRBV7-9,-,TRBJ1-2,CASNAVGGEDKWGYTF,TGTGCCAGCAACGCCGTGGGGGGGGAGGACAAGTGGGGCTACACTTTC
-,TRBV9,-,TRBJ1-2,CASSVEAGQNYGYTF,TGTGCCAGCAGCGTGGAGGCAGGACAGAACTATGGCTACACCTTC
-,TRBV27,-,TRBJ1-2,CASSFGRQFDF,TGTGCCAGCAGTTTCGGGCGACAGTTTGACTTC
few,TRBV30,-,TRBJ1-1,CAWSVFASAEAFF,TGTGCCTGGAGTGTGTTTGCTTCGGCTGAAGCTTTCTTT